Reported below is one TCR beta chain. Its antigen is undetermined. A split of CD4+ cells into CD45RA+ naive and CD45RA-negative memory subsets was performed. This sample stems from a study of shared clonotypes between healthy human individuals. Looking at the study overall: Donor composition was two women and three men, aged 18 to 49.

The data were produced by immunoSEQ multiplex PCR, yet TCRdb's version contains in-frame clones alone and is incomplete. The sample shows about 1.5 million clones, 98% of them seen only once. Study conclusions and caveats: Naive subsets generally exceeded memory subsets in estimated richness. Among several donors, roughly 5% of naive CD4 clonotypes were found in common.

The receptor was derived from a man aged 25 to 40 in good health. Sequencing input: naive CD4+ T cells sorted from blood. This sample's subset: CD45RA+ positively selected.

The CDR3 DNA sequence: TGTGCCAGCAACCCGGGACTAGCGGGACCAGATACGCAGTATTTT. As protein: CASNPGLAGPDTQYF. The V and J genes are TRBV13 and TRBJ2-3, with 13 bases matching TRBD2. This CDR3 spans 15 amino acids. The germline gives CDR1 PRHDT, CDR2 FYEKMQ (reference sequence). The J segment lost 4 bases and the V segment lost 7 bases, leaving 5 bases of the junction unmatched. Combining the CDR3 with reference TRBV13 and TRBJ2-3 gives the whole variable domain AAGVIQSPRHLIKEKRETATLKCYPIPRHDTVYWYQQGPGQDPQFLISFYEKMQSDKGSIPDRFSAQQFSDYHSELNMSSLELGDSALYFCASNPGLAGPDTQYFGPGTRLTVL.